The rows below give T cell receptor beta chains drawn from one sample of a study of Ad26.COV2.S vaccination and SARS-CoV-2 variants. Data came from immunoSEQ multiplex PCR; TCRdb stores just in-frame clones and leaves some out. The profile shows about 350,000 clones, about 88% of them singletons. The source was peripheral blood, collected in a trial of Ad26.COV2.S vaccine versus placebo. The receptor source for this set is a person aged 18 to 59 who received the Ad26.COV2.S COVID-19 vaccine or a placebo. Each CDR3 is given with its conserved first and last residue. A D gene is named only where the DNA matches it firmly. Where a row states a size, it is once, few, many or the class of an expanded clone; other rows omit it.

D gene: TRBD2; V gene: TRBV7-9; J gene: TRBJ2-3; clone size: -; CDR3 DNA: TGTGCCAGCTATAAGGGCGGGAGGGCTGCAGATACGCAGTATTTT; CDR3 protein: CASYKGGRAADTQYF
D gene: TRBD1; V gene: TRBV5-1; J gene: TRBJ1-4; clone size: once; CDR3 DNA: TGCGCCAGCAGCCTAGGGGGCTTTAATGAAAAACTGTTTTTT; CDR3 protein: CASSLGGFNEKLFF
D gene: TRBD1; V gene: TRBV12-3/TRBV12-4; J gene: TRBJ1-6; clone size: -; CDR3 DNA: TGTGCCAGCAGTTTACAGGGGGCACCCCTCCACTTT; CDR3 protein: CASSLQGAPLHF
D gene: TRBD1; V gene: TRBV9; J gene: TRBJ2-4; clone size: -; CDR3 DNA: TGTGCCAGCAGCCTTGGACAGGGGGGAGGTAAAAACATTCAGTACTTC; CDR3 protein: CASSLGQGGGKNIQYF
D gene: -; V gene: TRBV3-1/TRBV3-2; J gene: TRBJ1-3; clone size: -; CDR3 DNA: TGTGCCAGCAGCCAAGAGTGGGATATACTTGGAAACACCATATATTTT; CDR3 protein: CASSQEWDILGNTIYF
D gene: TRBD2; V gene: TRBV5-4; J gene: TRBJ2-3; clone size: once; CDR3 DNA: TGTGCCAGCAGCGGGGGACTAGCGGGGAGAAATACGCAGTATTTT; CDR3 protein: CASSGGLAGRNTQYF
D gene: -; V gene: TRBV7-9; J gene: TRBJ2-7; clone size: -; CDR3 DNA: TGTGCCAGCAGCTGGGGCCAGGGCGGTTACGAGCAGTACTTC; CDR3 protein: CASSWGQGGYEQYF
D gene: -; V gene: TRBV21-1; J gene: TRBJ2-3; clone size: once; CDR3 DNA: TGTGCCAGCAGCATACTTCCGGGGACCTATCCGGGACAGGGGGTTACAGATACGCAGTATTTT; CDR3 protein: CASSILPGTYPGQGVTDTQYF
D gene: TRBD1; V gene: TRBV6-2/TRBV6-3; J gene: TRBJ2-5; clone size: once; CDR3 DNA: TGTGCCAGCAGTTCTACGACAGGGGGTGGGTCTTTGACCCAGTACTTC; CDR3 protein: CASSSTTGGGSLTQYF
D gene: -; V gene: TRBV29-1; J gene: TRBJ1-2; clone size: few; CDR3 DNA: TGCAGCGTTGAATGGGGGCGGAGTTCTGGCTACACCTTC; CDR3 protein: CSVEWGRSSGYTF
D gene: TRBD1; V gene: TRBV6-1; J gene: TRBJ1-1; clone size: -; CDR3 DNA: TGTGCCAGCAGTGAATTAAGACAGGGAGAAGCTTTCTTT; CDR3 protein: CASSELRQGEAFF
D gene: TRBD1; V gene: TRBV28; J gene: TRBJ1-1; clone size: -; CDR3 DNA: TGTGCCAGCATCTCGACAGGGGATCGGGTCGGAGCTTTCTTT; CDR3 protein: CASISTGDRVGAFF
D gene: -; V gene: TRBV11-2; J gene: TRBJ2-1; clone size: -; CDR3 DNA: TGTGCCAGCAGCTTAGCCTCTTACAATGAGCAGTTCTTC; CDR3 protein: CASSLASYNEQFF
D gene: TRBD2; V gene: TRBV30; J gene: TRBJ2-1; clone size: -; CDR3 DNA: TGTGCCCTAGCTAGCGGGAGGGTCCCGAGGGATGAGCAGTTCTTC; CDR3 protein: CALASGRVPRDEQFF
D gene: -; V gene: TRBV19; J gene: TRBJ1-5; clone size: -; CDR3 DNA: TGTGCCAGTAGTATAGAGCGAGATCAGCCCCAGCATTTT; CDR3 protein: CASSIERDQPQHF
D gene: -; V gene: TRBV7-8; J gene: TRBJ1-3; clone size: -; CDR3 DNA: TGTGCCAGCAGCTATGCCTGGGCCCTCTCTGGAAACACCATATATTTT; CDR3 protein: CASSYAWALSGNTIYF
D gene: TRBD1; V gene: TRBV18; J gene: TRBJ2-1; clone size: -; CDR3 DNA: TGTGCCAGCCTGAGGGCAGGGGGCAATGAGCAGTTCTTC; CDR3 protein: CASLRAGGNEQFF
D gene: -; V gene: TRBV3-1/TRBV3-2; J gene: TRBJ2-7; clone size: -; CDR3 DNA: TGTGCCAGCAGCCCCAGGGTTGGCGAGCAGTACTTC; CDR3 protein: CASSPRVGEQYF
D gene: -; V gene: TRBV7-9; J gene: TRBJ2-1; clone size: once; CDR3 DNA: TGTGCCAGCAGCTCCCCAAGTGGCGGGGACTACAATGAGCAGTTCTTC; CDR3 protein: CASSSPSGGDYNEQFF
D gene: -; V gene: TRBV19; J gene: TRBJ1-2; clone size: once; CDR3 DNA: TGTGCCAGTAGACGCCTAACCGGGAACTATGGCTACACCTTC; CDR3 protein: CASRRLTGNYGYTF
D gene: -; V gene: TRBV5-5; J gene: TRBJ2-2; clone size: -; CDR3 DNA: TGTGCCAGCAGCTTGACAAGGTCGAACACCGGGGAGCTGTTTTTT; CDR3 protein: CASSLTRSNTGELFF
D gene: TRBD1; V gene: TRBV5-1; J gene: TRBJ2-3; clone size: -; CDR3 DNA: TGCGCCAGCAGCGTAATACAGGGGGACACAGATACGCAGTATTTT; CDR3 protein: CASSVIQGDTDTQYF
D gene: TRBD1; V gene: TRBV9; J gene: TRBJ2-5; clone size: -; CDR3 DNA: TGTGCCAGCAGCGTAGGTGGTACAGGGGAAGAGACCCAGTACTTC; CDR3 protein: CASSVGGTGEETQYF
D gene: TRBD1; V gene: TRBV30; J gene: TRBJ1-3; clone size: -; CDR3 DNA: TGTGCCTGGAGTGTAATCAGGGGGCTTGGAAACACCATATATTTT; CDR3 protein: CAWSVIRGLGNTIYF
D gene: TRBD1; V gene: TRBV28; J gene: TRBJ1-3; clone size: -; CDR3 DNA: TGTGCCAGCAGTTTAGGGACAGCAATAGGGAGCTCTGGAAACACCATATATTTT; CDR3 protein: CASSLGTAIGSSGNTIYF
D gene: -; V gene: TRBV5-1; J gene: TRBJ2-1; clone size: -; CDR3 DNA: -; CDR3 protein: CASILGVGSYNEQFF
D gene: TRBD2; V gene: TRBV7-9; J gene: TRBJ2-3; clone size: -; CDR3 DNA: TGTGCCAGCAGCTTACGACTAGCGGGCACAGATACGCAGTATTTT; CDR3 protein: CASSLRLAGTDTQYF
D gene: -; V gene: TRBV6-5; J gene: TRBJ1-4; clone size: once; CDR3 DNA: TGTGCCAGCAGTTATAGACAACCAGCGGATAATGAAAAACTGTTTTTT; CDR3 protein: CASSYRQPADNEKLFF
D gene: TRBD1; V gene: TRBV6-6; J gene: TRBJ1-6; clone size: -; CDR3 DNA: TGTGCCAGCAGTATACAGGGGATGGATTCACCCCTCCACTTT; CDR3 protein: CASSIQGMDSPLHF
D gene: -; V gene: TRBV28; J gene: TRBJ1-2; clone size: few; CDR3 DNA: TGTGCCAGCAGTTTAGCACTCAATGGCTACACCTTC; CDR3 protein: CASSLALNGYTF
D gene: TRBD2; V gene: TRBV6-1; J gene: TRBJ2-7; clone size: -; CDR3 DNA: TGTGCCAGCAGTGACGAGGGACTAGCATCCTACGAGCAGTACTTC; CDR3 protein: CASSDEGLASYEQYF
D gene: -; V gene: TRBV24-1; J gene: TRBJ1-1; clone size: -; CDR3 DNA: TGTGCCACCAGCAGGGACGGAAACACTGAAGCTTTCTTT; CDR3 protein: CATSRDGNTEAFF
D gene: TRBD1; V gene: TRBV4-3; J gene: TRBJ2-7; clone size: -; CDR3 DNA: TGCGCCAGCGCGATTGGACAGGGGGATTACGAGCAGTACTTC; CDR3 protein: CASAIGQGDYEQYF
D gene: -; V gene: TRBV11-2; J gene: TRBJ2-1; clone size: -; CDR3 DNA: TGTGCCAGCAGCTGGTTACGGACAGAGTTGATGTATGAGCAGTTCTTC; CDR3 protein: CASSWLRTELMYEQFF
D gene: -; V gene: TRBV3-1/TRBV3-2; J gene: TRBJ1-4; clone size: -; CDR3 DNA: TGTGCCAGCAGCCAAGCTCGGACAGAAAAACTGTTTTTT; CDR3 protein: CASSQARTEKLFF
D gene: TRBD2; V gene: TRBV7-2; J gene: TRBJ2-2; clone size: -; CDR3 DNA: TGTGCCAGCAGCCTTAGACTAGCGGGGGCTCGGGAGCTGTTTTTT; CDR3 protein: CASSLRLAGARELFF
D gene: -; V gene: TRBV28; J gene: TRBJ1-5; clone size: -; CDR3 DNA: TGTGCCAGCAGAAAGGGTGGGGGTAGCAATCAGCCCCAGCATTTT; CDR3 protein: CASRKGGGSNQPQHF
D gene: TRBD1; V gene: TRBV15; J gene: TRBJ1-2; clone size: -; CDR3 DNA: TGTGCCACCAGCAGAGGGGCGACAGGGTCCAACTATGGCTACACCTTC; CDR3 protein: CATSRGATGSNYGYTF